This record covers a single T cell receptor beta chain. No antigen is known for it. The sample originates from a study of cytomegalovirus exposure and HLA in healthy donors. Study outcomes and limitations: Among the most significant clusters, several appeared linked to common viral pathogens in a later analysis. Immune exposure data for these donors was limited to CMV serostatus. The authors considered a cluster of highly shared sequence variants likely to be a sequencing artifact.

This PCR relied on a set of 60 Vbeta primers and 13 Jbeta primers. Original processing notes: Counted up in a later analysis, unique TCR beta chains came to 65 million to 80 million, with around 12 million shared. The protocol was immunoSEQ multiplex PCR, while the TCRdb copy is restricted to in-frame clones and leaves out a portion. V, J and clone size reflect that table, while D and trimming were determined from the DNA. Among fewer than 120,000 clones, roughly 80% were seen once, and the ten largest hold 1% to 1.5%. Trimming took 2 bases from V and 8 from J; bases not matched to a gene: 4. There are 12 residues in the CDR3. Looked up from germline, CDR1 is GTSNPN and CDR2 is SVGIG (reference sequence).

The receptor comes from a woman in her thirties in good health and CMV-seronegative. The sample comprised PBMCs. The V and J genes are TRBV30 and TRBJ1-2; 8 bases are shared with TRBD1. This CDR3 is CAWSRTGFGYTF. The CDR3 DNA sequence: TGTGCCTGGAGTAGGACAGGGTTCGGCTACACCTTC.